This TCR beta chain was sequenced for a study of PD-1 blockade in mismatch repair-deficient tumors. Study at large: Enrolled about 2013-2016, patients had progressing, pretreated mismatch repair-deficient cancers of around twelve types.

Assay: immunoSEQ multiplex PCR; the TCRdb copy retains only in-frame clones and omits some. The sample includes 20,000 to 30,000 clones, approximately 84% seen only once; the top ten take about 3%. As to this clone: Its antigen remains unknown.

Germline V gives CDR1 SGHRS, CDR2 YFSETQ. The CDR3 is 17 residues long. J gave up 4 bases and V 3 bases, and 11 bases lay outside the gene matches. All patients were mismatch repair deficient, assessed by either PCR or immunohistochemistry. TCRs were sequenced from a few patients responding to pembrolizumab. Overall study results and limits: Tumor-resident clones, often absent from pretreatment blood, expanded after pembrolizumab and then contracted.

The rearrangement uses TRBV5-1 and TRBJ2-3, with 10 nucleotides matching TRBD2. The sequence was collected from an adult with mismatch repair-deficient cancer. The sequences come from PBMCs, collected before pembrolizumab treatment. The CDR3 region has the DNA TGCGCCAGCAGCTCATCCGGGACTAGCGTTCGGCCAGATACGCAGTATTTT. Translated, it gives CASSSSGTSVRPDTQYF. Full variable domain (rest looked up from reference TRBV5-1 and TRBJ2-3): KAGVTQTPRYLIKTRGQQVTLSCSPISGHRSVSWYQQTPGQGLQFLFEYFSETQRNKGNFPGRFSGRQFSNSRSEMNVSTLELGDSALYLCASSSSGTSVRPDTQYFGPGTRLTVL.